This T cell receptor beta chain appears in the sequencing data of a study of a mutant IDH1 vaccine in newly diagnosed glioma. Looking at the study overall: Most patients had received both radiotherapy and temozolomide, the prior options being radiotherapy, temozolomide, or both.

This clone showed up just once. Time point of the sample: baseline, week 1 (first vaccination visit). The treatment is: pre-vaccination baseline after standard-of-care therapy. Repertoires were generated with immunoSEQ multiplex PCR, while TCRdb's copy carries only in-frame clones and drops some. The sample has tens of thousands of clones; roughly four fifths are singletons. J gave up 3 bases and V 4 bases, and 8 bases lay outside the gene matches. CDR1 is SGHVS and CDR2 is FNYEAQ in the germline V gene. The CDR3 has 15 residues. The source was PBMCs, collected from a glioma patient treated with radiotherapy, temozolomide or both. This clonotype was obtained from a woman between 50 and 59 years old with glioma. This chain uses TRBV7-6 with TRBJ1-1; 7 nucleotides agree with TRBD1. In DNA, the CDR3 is TGTGCCAGCAGCTCGGAACAGGGGAGGTACACTGAAGCTTTCTTT. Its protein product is CASSSEQGRYTEAFF. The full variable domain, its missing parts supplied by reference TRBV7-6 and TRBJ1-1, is GAGVSQSPRYKVTKRGQDVALRCDPISGHVSLYWYRQALGQGPEFLTYFNYEAQQDKSGLPNDRFSAERPEGSISTLTIQRTEQRDSAMYRCASSSEQGRYTEAFFGQGTRLTVV.